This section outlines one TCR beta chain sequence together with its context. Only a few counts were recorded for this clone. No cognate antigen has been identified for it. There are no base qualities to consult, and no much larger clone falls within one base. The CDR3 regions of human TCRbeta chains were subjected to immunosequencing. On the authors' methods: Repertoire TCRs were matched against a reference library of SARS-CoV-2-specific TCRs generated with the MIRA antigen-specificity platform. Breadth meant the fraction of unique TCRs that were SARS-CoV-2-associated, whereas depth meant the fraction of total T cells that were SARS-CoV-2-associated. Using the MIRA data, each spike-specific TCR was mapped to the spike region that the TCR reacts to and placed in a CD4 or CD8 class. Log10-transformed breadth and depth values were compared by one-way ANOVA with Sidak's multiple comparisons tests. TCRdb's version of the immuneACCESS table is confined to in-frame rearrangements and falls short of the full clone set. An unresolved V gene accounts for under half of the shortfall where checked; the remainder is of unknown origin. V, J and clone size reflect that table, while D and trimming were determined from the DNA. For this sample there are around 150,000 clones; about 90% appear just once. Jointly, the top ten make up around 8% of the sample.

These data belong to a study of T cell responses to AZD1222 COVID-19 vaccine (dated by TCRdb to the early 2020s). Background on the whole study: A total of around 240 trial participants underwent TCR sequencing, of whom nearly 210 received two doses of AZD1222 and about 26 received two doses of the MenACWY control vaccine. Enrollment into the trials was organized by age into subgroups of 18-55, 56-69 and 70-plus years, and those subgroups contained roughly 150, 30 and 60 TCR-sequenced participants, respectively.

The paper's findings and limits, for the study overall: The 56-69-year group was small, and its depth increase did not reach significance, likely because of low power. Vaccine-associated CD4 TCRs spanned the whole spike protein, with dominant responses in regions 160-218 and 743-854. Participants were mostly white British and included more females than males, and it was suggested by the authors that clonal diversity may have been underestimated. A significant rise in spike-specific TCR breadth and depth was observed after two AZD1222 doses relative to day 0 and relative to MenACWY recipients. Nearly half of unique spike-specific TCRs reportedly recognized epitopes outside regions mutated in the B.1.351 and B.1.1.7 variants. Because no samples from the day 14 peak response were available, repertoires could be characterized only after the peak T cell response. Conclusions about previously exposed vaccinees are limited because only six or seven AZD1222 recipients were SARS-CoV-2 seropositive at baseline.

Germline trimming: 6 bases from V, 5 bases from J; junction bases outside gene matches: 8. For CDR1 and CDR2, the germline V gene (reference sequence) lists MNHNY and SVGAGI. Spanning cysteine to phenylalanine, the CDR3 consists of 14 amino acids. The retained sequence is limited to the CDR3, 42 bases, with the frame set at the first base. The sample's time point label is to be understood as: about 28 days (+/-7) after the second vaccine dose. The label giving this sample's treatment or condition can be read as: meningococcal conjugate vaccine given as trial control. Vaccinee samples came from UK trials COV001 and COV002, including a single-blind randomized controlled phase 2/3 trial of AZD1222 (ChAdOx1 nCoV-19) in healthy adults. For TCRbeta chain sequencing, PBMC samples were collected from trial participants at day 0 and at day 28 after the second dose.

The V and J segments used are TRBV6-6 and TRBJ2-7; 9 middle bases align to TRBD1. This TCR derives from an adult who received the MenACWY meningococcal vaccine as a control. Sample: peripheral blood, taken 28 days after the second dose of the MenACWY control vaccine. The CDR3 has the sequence CASRQQTGGNEQYF. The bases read TGTGCCAGCAGGCAACAGACAGGGGGTAACGAGCAGTACTTC.